This TCR beta chain was sequenced in a study of cytomegalovirus exposure and HLA in healthy donors. This clone was observed a handful of times. Its antigen is not known. One junction end disagrees with the germline gene, perhaps due to a read error. The PCR contained 60 Vbeta and 13 Jbeta primers. The table came from immunoSEQ multiplex PCR; TCRdb's copy has only in-frame clones and leaves some out. The data show some 170,000 clones, roughly 80% seen once. Study-wide results and caveats: Owing to their indistinguishability, certain V segments, notably TRBV6-2 and TRBV6-3, were excluded.

The germline CDR1 and CDR2 sequences are SSHAT and FNYEAQ (reference sequence). The length of the CDR3 is 15 residues. This sequence was found in a man between 18 and 35 years old in good health and CMV-seropositive. J is TRBJ2-1 and V is TRBV7-7, with 7 bases that match TRBD2. Sequencing input: PBMCs. This chain's CDR3 is CASSPTSGTTNEQFF. The CDR3 coding sequence is TGTGCTAGCAGCCCAACATCCGGGACTACGAATGAGCAGTTCTTC.